This T cell receptor beta chain was recovered during a study of T-cell memory formation after mild COVID-19. Points from the study as a whole: Among clones contracting day 15 to 85, CD4/CD8 was balanced, whereas later expanders leaned CD4+. The pre-infection memory compartment contained some responding clones, suggesting cross-reactive memory joined. Researchers report contracting CD4+ clones mostly in CM and EM, with CD8+ clones in EMRA.

Sample barcodes and UMIs were carried by the TCR alpha and TCR beta cDNA libraries that 5'RACE generated with constant-segment primers. TCRdb itself ran the 5' RACE reads through MiXCR, one entry per CDR3 protein. The sample lists a few hundred thousand distinct CDR3 sequences; 15% to 20% were seen once. This CDR3 has 17 residues. Germline CDR1 SGHVS, CDR2 FNYEAQ. V lost 3 bases and J lost 3, with 18 bases in between. To note about this clonotype: Its antigen is not identified.

Sequenced input: PBMCs or a T cell subset sorted from them (not recorded which). The genes are TRBV7-6 and TRBJ2-1; D possibly corresponds to TRBD2 (5 bases). The source of this sequence is a man aged 18-30 years who had mild COVID-19 (a few samples of this study predate the infection). Cell type and time point are not known. The CDR3 DNA reads TGTGCCAGCAGCTTGCCACTAGGCCCTCCGGACTACAATGAGCAGTTCTTC. Residues: CASSLPLGPPDYNEQFF. Variable domain in full (rest from reference TRBV7-6 and TRBJ2-1): GAGVSQSPRYKVTKRGQDVALRCDPISGHVSLYWYRQALGQGPEFLTYFNYEAQQDKSGLPNDRFSAERPEGSISTLTIQRTEQRDSAMYRCASSLPLGPPDYNEQFFGPGTRLTVL.